The rows below give T cell receptor beta chains drawn from one sample of a study of T cell responses to AZD1222 COVID-19 vaccine. The repertoire was sequenced with immunoSEQ multiplex PCR; TCRdb's copy has only in-frame clones and lacks some. Of roughly 120,000 clones listed, 91% are singletons. The sample here was peripheral blood, taken on day 0 of AZD1222 vaccination. The receptors derive from an adult in good health. The CDR3 runs from the conserved cysteine through the conserved F or W. A D gene is named only where the DNA matches it firmly. A row's size may be missing; if present it is once, few, many or a size class.

J: TRBJ2-5
V: TRBV5-1
D: -
length: 15
size: -
CDR3: CASRVSGALQETQYF
DNA: TGCGCCAGCAGGGTGTCAGGAGCCCTCCAAGAGACCCAGTACTTC

J: TRBJ1-4
V: TRBV12-3/TRBV12-4
D: -
length: 13
size: -
CDR3: CASSLGLNEKLFF
DNA: TGTGCCAGCAGTTTGGGGCTAAATGAAAAACTGTTTTTT

J: TRBJ1-3
V: TRBV9
D: -
length: 13
size: -
CDR3: CASSPTPGNTIYF
DNA: TGTGCCAGCAGCCCTACACCTGGAAACACCATATATTTT

J: TRBJ1-6
V: TRBV19
D: -
length: 14
size: -
CDR3: CASSTRGGNSPLHF
DNA: TGTGCCAGTAGTACCCGGGGGGGGAATTCACCCCTCCACTTT

J: TRBJ2-7
V: TRBV6-2/TRBV6-3
D: -
length: 17
size: -
CDR3: CASSDQQWTPGTYEQYF
DNA: TGTGCCAGCAGCGACCAACAGTGGACCCCCGGGACCTACGAGCAGTACTTC

J: TRBJ1-2
V: TRBV5-4
D: -
length: 15
size: -
CDR3: CASTLNPRTAYGYTF
DNA: TGTGCCAGCACCTTAAACCCTCGGACGGCCTATGGCTACACCTTC

J: TRBJ1-1
V: TRBV28
D: TRBD1
length: 16
size: -
CDR3: CASSPWVGQMNTEAFF
DNA: TGTGCCAGCAGCCCTTGGGTGGGACAGATGAACACTGAAGCTTTCTTT

J: TRBJ2-2
V: TRBV4-3
D: TRBD2
length: 17
size: -
CDR3: CASSQDPLAGWTGELFF
DNA: TGCGCCAGCAGCCAAGATCCACTAGCGGGTTGGACCGGGGAGCTGTTTTTT

J: TRBJ1-1
V: TRBV23-1
D: -
length: 16
size: -
CDR3: CASSHASPGTFTEAFF
DNA: TGCGCCAGCAGTCACGCATCGCCAGGGACCTTCACTGAAGCTTTCTTT

J: TRBJ2-7
V: TRBV5-1
D: -
length: 12
size: once
CDR3: CASSSQGSEQYF
DNA: TGCGCCAGCAGTTCTCAGGGAAGCGAGCAGTACTTC

J: TRBJ1-2
V: TRBV10-3
D: -
length: 18
size: -
CDR3: CAISERGGLGNPNYGYTF
DNA: TGTGCCATCAGTGAGAGGGGAGGTTTGGGGAACCCGAACTATGGCTACACCTTC

J: TRBJ1-2
V: TRBV7-9
D: TRBD1
length: 13
size: -
CDR3: CASSGTGLYGYTF
DNA: TGTGCCAGCAGCGGGACAGGGCTTTATGGCTACACCTTC

J: TRBJ2-1
V: TRBV12-3/TRBV12-4
D: -
length: 12
size: -
CDR3: CAVGPAYNEQFF
DNA: TGTGCCGTCGGCCCGGCATACAATGAGCAGTTCTTC

J: TRBJ1-3
V: TRBV12-3/TRBV12-4
D: -
length: 12
size: -
CDR3: CASTSPQNTIYF
DNA: TGTGCCAGCACCTCCCCGCAGAACACCATATATTTT

J: TRBJ1-6
V: TRBV7-9
D: -
length: 13
size: -
CDR3: CASSLESGSPLHF
DNA: TGTGCCAGCAGCTTAGAATCGGGATCACCCCTCCACTTT

J: TRBJ1-1
V: TRBV5-5
D: -
length: 13
size: -
CDR3: CASSFTGGTEAFF
DNA: TGTGCCAGCAGCTTCACGGGGGGCACTGAAGCTTTCTTT

J: TRBJ2-7
V: TRBV13
D: TRBD1
length: 15
size: -
CDR3: CASSVRTGVSYEQYF
DNA: TGTGCCAGCAGCGTCCGGACAGGGGTTTCCTACGAGCAGTACTTC

J: TRBJ2-6
V: TRBV18
D: -
length: 15
size: -
CDR3: CASSPQGMGANVLTF
DNA: TGTGCCAGCTCACCTCAGGGCATGGGGGCCAACGTCCTGACTTTC

J: TRBJ2-1
V: TRBV7-9
D: -
length: 13
size: -
CDR3: CASSLLLTVEQFF
DNA: TGTGCCAGCAGCTTACTGTTAACGGTTGAGCAGTTCTTC

J: TRBJ1-1
V: TRBV2
D: TRBD1
length: 13
size: -
CDR3: CASREDRAGEAFF
DNA: TGTGCCAGCAGAGAGGACAGGGCGGGTGAAGCTTTCTTT

J: TRBJ2-1
V: TRBV11-1
D: TRBD2
length: 14
size: -
CDR3: CASSSGTSLSEQFF
DNA: TGTGCCAGCAGCTCCGGGACTAGTCTCAGTGAGCAGTTCTTC

J: TRBJ1-2
V: TRBV12-3/TRBV12-4
D: -
length: 13
size: once
CDR3: CASSFRAAYGYTF
DNA: TGTGCCAGCAGTTTTAGGGCGGCCTATGGCTACACCTTC

J: TRBJ2-2
V: TRBV29-1
D: -
length: 14
size: -
CDR3: CSVRTDVATGELFF
DNA: TGCAGCGTTCGGACAGACGTGGCCACCGGGGAGCTGTTTTTT

J: TRBJ2-1
V: TRBV5-1
D: -
length: 13
size: -
CDR3: CASSLAEQGGQFF
DNA: TGCGCCAGCAGCTTGGCCGAGCAGGGGGGTCAGTTCTTC

J: TRBJ2-4
V: TRBV9
D: TRBD1
length: 17
size: once
CDR3: CASSVGGQVLSKNIQYF
DNA: TGTGCCAGCAGCGTCGGGGGACAGGTTTTGTCCAAAAACATTCAGTACTTC

J: TRBJ2-3
V: TRBV6-5
D: -
length: 14
size: -
CDR3: CASWIVGNTDTQYF
DNA: TGTGCCAGCTGGATAGTTGGAAACACAGATACGCAGTATTTT

J: TRBJ2-1
V: TRBV15
D: -
length: 15
size: -
CDR3: CATSRDPGLDNEQFF
DNA: TGTGCCACCAGCAGAGATCCAGGGCTAGACAATGAGCAGTTCTTC

J: TRBJ2-3
V: TRBV7-2
D: -
length: 12
size: -
CDR3: CASSLSRVTQYF
DNA: TGTGCCAGCAGCTTAAGTAGGGTTACGCAGTATTTT

J: TRBJ1-1
V: TRBV18
D: -
length: 13
size: -
CDR3: CASSPVGVAEAFF
DNA: TGTGCCAGCTCACCTGTGGGAGTCGCTGAAGCTTTCTTT

J: TRBJ1-2
V: TRBV28
D: -
length: 13
size: -
CDR3: CASRLTGLYGYTF
DNA: TGTGCCAGCAGGCTGACCGGACTTTATGGCTACACCTTC

J: TRBJ2-1
V: TRBV4-1
D: TRBD1
length: 16
size: -
CDR3: CASSQLLGQGGKGQFF
DNA: TGCGCCAGCAGCCAACTTTTGGGACAGGGGGGGAAGGGGCAGTTCTTC

J: TRBJ2-1
V: TRBV6-1
D: -
length: 13
size: -
CDR3: CASSEERPGSQFF
DNA: TGTGCCAGCAGTGAAGAGAGACCCGGATCACAGTTCTTC

J: TRBJ1-1
V: TRBV18
D: -
length: 11
size: -
CDR3: CASSLGQPAFF
DNA: TGTGCCAGCTCACTCGGACAGCCAGCTTTCTTT

J: TRBJ2-7
V: TRBV6-5
D: TRBD1
length: 15
size: -
CDR3: CASRATGTGVYEQYF
DNA: TGTGCCAGCAGAGCCACCGGGACAGGGGTTTACGAGCAGTACTTC

J: TRBJ1-5
V: TRBV5-6
D: -
length: 16
size: -
CDR3: CASSLFGGVGNQPQHF
DNA: TGTGCCAGCAGCTTGTTCGGCGGGGTTGGCAATCAGCCCCAGCATTTT

J: TRBJ2-1
V: TRBV6-2/TRBV6-3
D: -
length: 12
size: -
CDR3: CASSPRGGEQFF
DNA: TGTGCCAGCAGCCCTAGGGGTGGTGAGCAGTTCTTC

J: TRBJ1-1
V: TRBV2
D: -
length: 12
size: -
CDR3: CASSERDTEAFF
DNA: TGTGCCAGCAGTGAAAGGGACACTGAAGCTTTCTTT

J: TRBJ2-7
V: TRBV6-2/TRBV6-3
D: TRBD2
length: 19
size: few
CDR3: CASSYSHQTFSGRAREQYF
DNA: TGTGCCAGCAGTTACTCGCACCAAACTTTTAGCGGGAGGGCGCGGGAGCAGTACTTC

J: TRBJ1-4
V: TRBV30
D: -
length: 14
size: once
CDR3: CAWSAPGGYGKLFF
DNA: TGTGCCTGGAGCGCACCGGGGGGCTATGGAAAACTGTTTTTT

J: TRBJ2-7
V: TRBV5-6
D: -
length: 11
size: -
CDR3: CASSTGREQYF
DNA: TGTGCCAGCAGCACCGGACGCGAGCAGTACTTC